This T cell receptor (beta chain) was documented in a study of neoadjuvant nivolumab and ipilimumab in lung cancer. Germline assignment: CDR1 SGHNT and CDR2 YYREEE (reference sequence). This CDR3 is built from 14 residues. The V segment lost 3 bases and the J segment 8 bases; nucleotides outside the gene matches: 10. Notes on this clone: What it recognizes is unknown.

Study-wide results and caveats: Compared with tumor-adjacent uninvolved lung, resected tumors showed greater richness and clonality. Pretherapy blood TCR richness correlated positively with resected tumor richness.

Here immunoSEQ multiplex PCR was the method, and the copy in TCRdb shows in-frame clones only, minus some. The sample holds more than 10,000 clones; less than 75% are singletons and the top ten take roughly a quarter. The source material was peripheral blood, sampled after neoadjuvant nivolumab, alone or with ipilimumab, at or shortly before surgery. This chain links TRBV5-4 with TRBJ1-2; 7 positions match TRBD1. The source is an adult with non-small cell lung cancer. The CDR3 coding sequence is TGTGCCAGCAGCTCCGGGACAGCGACGCGGGGCTACACCTTC. Encoded protein: CASSSGTATRGYTF.